These 9 T cell receptor beta chains share one sample of origin, sequenced in a study of siplizumab effects on memory and regulatory T cells (dated by TCRdb to about 2019). Libraries were constructed by the immunoSEQ multiplex PCR assay. The table was pulled from immuneACCESS by TCRdb, which kept in-frame rearrangements only. Such tables lose some clones; where checked, under half of the loss comes from unresolved V genes, and the rest has no known cause. This sample holds about 100,000 clones; roughly 94% were observed only once. Around 0.68% of the sample rests with the top ten. Sample: Tregs sorted from blood. The receptors shown here come from a human donor in good health.

V gene TRBV29-1 combines with J gene TRBJ2-5, with D uncertain. The DNA end favors TRBJ2-7, so the J call may be wrong. There are 13 residues in the CDR3. CDR1 is SQVTM and CDR2 is ANQGSEA in the germline V gene. CDR3: CSVEVGFPYEQYF. In DNA form, the CDR3 reads TGCAGCGTTGAAGTGGGTTTCCCCTACGAGCAGTACTTC.

Regarding this clone: At one end, the junction sequence differs from germline, possibly due to a read error. The gene calls are TRBV7-7 and TRBJ2-7; D perhaps matches TRBD2 (6 bases). The CDR3 has 13 residues. Germline V CDR1 and CDR2: SSHAT, FNYEAQ (reference sequence). CDR3 sequence: CASSPSGSYEQYF. CDR3 sequence (DNA): TGTGCTAGCAGCCCGAGCGGGTCCTACGAGCAGTACTTC. The full variable domain, its missing parts supplied by reference TRBV7-7 and TRBJ2-7, is GAGVSQSPRYKVTKRGQDVTLRCDPISSHATLYWYQQALGQGPEFLTYFNYEAQPDKSGLPSDRFSAERPEGSISTLTIQRTEQRDSAMYRCASSPSGSYEQYFGPGTRLTVT.

The chain has TRBV6-4 and TRBJ2-6; D unclear. CDR1 is MRHNA and CDR2 is SNTAGT in the germline V gene. The ends were cut back, 0 bases at V and 1 base at J, with 4 bases in the middle. The CDR3 sequence is 15 residues long. In nucleotides, the CDR3 is TGTGCCAGCAGTGACTCAGGTTCTGGGGCCAACGTCCTGACTTTC. Amino acid sequence: CASSDSGSGANVLTF.

The rearrangement links TRBV29-1 to TRBJ2-7; unclear D gene. The V gene's germline CDR1 is SQVTM and CDR2 ANQGSEA. The CDR3 runs 13 residues. Deletions cut 6 bases from V and 7 bases from J, with 19 bases between. The CDR3 DNA follows: TGCAGCGTCGAGGTTACTATTCCGAGGGAGCAGTACTTC. Residues: CSVEVTIPREQYF.

The chain has TRBV6-1 and TRBJ2-7; 10 bases align to TRBD1. The ends lost 11 bases at V and 5 bases at J; junction bases unmatched: 12. The CDR3 length is 14 residues. Germline CDR1 reads MNHNS; CDR2 reads SASEGT. Here the CDR3 DNA reads TGTGCCGCACGGACAGGGGGGTCGTTCAACGAGCAGTACTTC. Translated: CAARTGGSFNEQYF.

This chain's CDR3 is CASSPSVRDTYEQYF. In nucleotides, the CDR3 is TGTGCCAGCAGCCCGTCGGTCAGGGATACCTACGAGCAGTACTTC. The chain is built from TRBV5-4 and TRBJ2-7, with D tentatively TRBD1 (5 bases). The CDR3 length is 15 residues. Germline V CDR1 and CDR2: SGHNT, YYREEE (reference sequence). V lost 4 bases to trimming and J lost 2 bases, with 16 bases between them. The full variable domain, its missing parts supplied by reference TRBV5-4 and TRBJ2-7, is ETGVTQSPTHLIKTRGQQVTLRCSSQSGHNTVSWYQQALGQGPQFIFQYYREEENGRGNFPPRFSGLQFPNYSSELNVNALELDDSALYLCASSPSVRDTYEQYFGPGTRLTVT.

This clone was seen more than once but under ten times. The chain recombines TRBV6-1 with TRBJ2-1; 8 bases align to TRBD2. The CDR3 covers 12 residues. The V segment lost 5 bases and the J segment 11 bases; nucleotides outside the gene matches: 5. Germline CDR1 MNHNS, CDR2 SASEGT. This CDR3 is CASSFSGIKQFF. The CDR3 region has the DNA TGTGCCAGCAGTTTTAGCGGGATCAAGCAGTTCTTC.

This chain links TRBV11-2 with TRBJ2-7; tentative D call: TRBD2 (6 bases). The CDR3 spans 16 residues. The germline CDR1 and CDR2 sequences are SGHAT and FQNNGV. Trimming stripped 1 base from V and 6 bases from J, with 19 bases between. The CDR3 DNA follows: TGTGCCAGCAGCTTAGCTCCAGGAGGGTTAGGGTTCGAGCAGTACTTC. Its translation: CASSLAPGGLGFEQYF.

The chain uses TRBV14 and TRBJ2-3; D remains ambiguous. CDR3 length: 14 amino acids. Trimming pared 0 bases from V and 3 bases from J, leaving 7 bases between. The germline V gene encodes CDR1 SGHDN and CDR2 FVKESK. CDR3 coding DNA: TGTGCCAGCAGCCAAGATCTTATTACAGATACGCAGTATTTT. Protein sequence: CASSQDLITDTQYF.